These T cell receptor beta chains were read from a single sample in a study of shared clonotypes between healthy human individuals. Method: immunoSEQ multiplex PCR; TCRdb's copy keeps in-frame clones and lacks some. The sample has under 350,000 clones, roughly 84% seen once. Material for sequencing was memory CD8+ T cells sorted from blood. The receptors shown here come from a man between 18 and 29 years old in good health. Each CDR3 is given with its conserved first and last residue. The D gene is left open where the match is weak. Not all rows give a size; the values are once, few, many and, for expanded clones, a class.

V: TRBV15
size: .
D: TRBD1
J: TRBJ1-2
DNA: TGTGCCACCAGCAGACGAGACAGGGTTAGCAACACCTTC
CDR3: CATSRRDRVSNTF

V: TRBV6-5
size: .
D: .
J: TRBJ1-1
DNA: TGTGCCAGCAGTCAGCGGGGGGTGTTCACTGAAGCTTTCTTT
CDR3: CASSQRGVFTEAFF

V: TRBV9
size: once
D: TRBD2
J: TRBJ2-7
DNA: TGTGCCAGCAGCGTCGCCGGGACTAGCGTCTACGAGCAGTACTTC
CDR3: CASSVAGTSVYEQYF

V: TRBV21-1
size: once
D: .
J: TRBJ2-2
DNA: TGTGCCAGCAGCAGACAGGTGAGGAACACCGGGGAGCTGTTTTTT
CDR3: CASSRQVRNTGELFF

V: TRBV23-1
size: .
D: .
J: TRBJ1-2
DNA: TGCGCCAGCAGTCAATCTTGGATTCATGGCTACACCTTC
CDR3: CASSQSWIHGYTF

V: TRBV7-9
size: few
D: .
J: TRBJ1-4
DNA: TGTGCCAGCAGCATGGATACCTGGGGTAATGAAAAACTGTTTTTT
CDR3: CASSMDTWGNEKLFF

V: TRBV7-9
size: .
D: .
J: TRBJ2-7
DNA: TGTGCCAGCTGCGCTAATCGGGCGGACTCCTACGAGCAGTACTTC
CDR3: CASCANRADSYEQYF

V: TRBV19
size: .
D: TRBD1
J: TRBJ1-1
DNA: TGTGCCAGTAGTAGAGACCGGGACAGGGCTAACACTGAAGCTCTCTTT
CDR3: CASSRDRDRANTEALF

V: TRBV27
size: .
D: TRBD2
J: TRBJ2-1
DNA: TGTGCCAGCAGTTTATCGATAGCGGGTCTCTCCTACAATGAGCAGTTCTTC
CDR3: CASSLSIAGLSYNEQFF

V: TRBV7-9
size: .
D: TRBD1
J: TRBJ2-7
DNA: TGTGCCAGCAGCTTGATCGGACAGGGGGACCAAAGCTCCTACGAGCAGTACTTC
CDR3: CASSLIGQGDQSSYEQYF

V: TRBV27
size: .
D: TRBD1
J: TRBJ2-7
DNA: TGTGCCAGCAGTGCAGGGACAGGGACTCGGGAGCAGTACTTC
CDR3: CASSAGTGTREQYF

V: TRBV10-3
size: .
D: .
J: TRBJ1-2
DNA: TGTGCCATCAGTTATCACTATGGCTACACCTTC
CDR3: CAISYHYGYTF

V: TRBV10-2
size: .
D: .
J: TRBJ2-1
DNA: TGCGCCAGCAGTGACGCGTACAATGAGCAGTTCTTC
CDR3: CASSDAYNEQFF

V: TRBV5-8
size: .
D: .
J: TRBJ1-3
DNA: TGTGCCAGCAGCTTGAAAGGTAATATGACAGTTCCTTACTCTGGAAACACCATATATTTT
CDR3: CASSLKGNMTVPYSGNTIYF

V: TRBV7-9
size: .
D: .
J: TRBJ2-3
DNA: TGTGCCAGCAGCTTATTCCACCGGGTGGGCACAGATACGCAGTATTTT
CDR3: CASSLFHRVGTDTQYF

V: TRBV25-1
size: .
D: TRBD1
J: TRBJ1-2
DNA: TGTGCCAGCAGTGAGACAGGGAACTATGGCTACACCTTC
CDR3: CASSETGNYGYTF

V: TRBV7-9
size: .
D: TRBD1
J: TRBJ2-5
DNA: TGTGCCAGCAGCCAGAAGTTAGGGGGCTTCGAGGAGACCCAGTACTTC
CDR3: CASSQKLGGFEETQYF

V: TRBV5-1
size: many
D: .
J: TRBJ1-5
DNA: TGCGCCAGCAGCTTGGCCGGGGAGGACAATCAGCCCCAGCATTTT
CDR3: CASSLAGEDNQPQHF

V: TRBV6-5
size: .
D: TRBD2
J: TRBJ2-7
DNA: TGTGCCAGCAGTTACTCGCGGGAGGGCCCGGCGGGGGAGCAGTACTTC
CDR3: CASSYSREGPAGEQYF

V: TRBV11-2
size: .
D: .
J: TRBJ2-5
DNA: TGTGCCAGCAGCTTAGGTTGGGGGGAGAGCCAAGAGACCCAGTACTTC
CDR3: CASSLGWGESQETQYF

V: TRBV5-6
size: few
D: .
J: TRBJ1-2
DNA: TGTGCCAGCATTCTTCAGACGGGGCTCCATGGCTACACCTTC
CDR3: CASILQTGLHGYTF

V: TRBV13
size: once
D: .
J: TRBJ1-6
DNA: TGTGCCAGCAGCTTGGCCAGAATTAATTCACCCCTCCACTTT
CDR3: CASSLARINSPLHF

V: TRBV4-1
size: .
D: .
J: TRBJ1-2
DNA: TGCGCCAGCAGCCAAGAAAGGCTCAGGGCGAAATATGGCTACACCTTC
CDR3: CASSQERLRAKYGYTF

V: TRBV11-1
size: .
D: TRBD1
J: TRBJ2-5
DNA: TGTGCCAGCAGCTACGGACAGGGGGCGATCGAAACCCAGTACTTC
CDR3: CASSYGQGAIETQYF

V: TRBV7-6
size: .
D: TRBD2
J: TRBJ2-7
DNA: TGTGCCAGCAGCCCCCGGACTAGCGGGAGTCGCCTCCACTCCTACGAGCAGTACTTC
CDR3: CASSPRTSGSRLHSYEQYF

V: TRBV28
size: .
D: TRBD2
J: TRBJ2-2
DNA: TGTGCCAGCACCCAAGCGTTGACTAGCGTAAACACCGGGGAGCTGTTTTTT
CDR3: CASTQALTSVNTGELFF

V: TRBV7-8
size: .
D: TRBD1
J: TRBJ2-3
DNA: TGTGCCAGCAGCTCCCTTGGACAGGGGGTATACACAGATACGCAGTATTTT
CDR3: CASSSLGQGVYTDTQYF

V: TRBV10-3
size: .
D: TRBD1
J: TRBJ1-2
DNA: TGTGCCATCAGTGAGCCGTCCCGGGACAGGGGCCCCTATGGCTACACCTTC
CDR3: CAISEPSRDRGPYGYTF

V: TRBV4-1
size: many
D: TRBD1
J: TRBJ1-1
DNA: TGCGCCAGCAGCCACCCGACAGGGGGCGACACTGAAGCTTTCTTT
CDR3: CASSHPTGGDTEAFF

V: TRBV4-3
size: .
D: TRBD1
J: TRBJ2-3
DNA: TGCGCCAGCACATCCGGGACAGCCACAGATACGCAGTATTTT
CDR3: CASTSGTATDTQYF

V: TRBV13
size: .
D: TRBD2
J: TRBJ2-1
DNA: TGTGCCAGCAGCCTAAACCCCCCGGGGGGGCCCTATGAGCAGTTCTTC
CDR3: CASSLNPPGGPYEQFF

V: TRBV4-1
size: .
D: .
J: TRBJ2-1
DNA: TGCGCCAGCAGCCATTATACGACGAATGAGCAGTTCTTC
CDR3: CASSHYTTNEQFF

V: TRBV6-6
size: .
D: .
J: TRBJ2-7
DNA: TGTGCCAGCAGTTACTCGATAGACTACGAGCAGTACTTC
CDR3: CASSYSIDYEQYF

V: TRBV7-7
size: .
D: .
J: TRBJ2-2
DNA: TGTGCTAGCAGCTTGGGGGAGTCCGGGGAGCTGTTTTTT
CDR3: CASSLGESGELFF

V: TRBV18
size: .
D: .
J: TRBJ2-5
DNA: TGTGCCAGCTCACCAAGGTTACAAGAGACCCAGTACTTC
CDR3: CASSPRLQETQYF

V: TRBV9
size: .
D: TRBD2
J: TRBJ2-7
DNA: TGTGCCAGCAGCGTGGGACTAGCGGGAGCCGCCCACGAGCAGTACTTC
CDR3: CASSVGLAGAAHEQYF

V: TRBV25-1
size: .
D: .
J: TRBJ1-1
DNA: TGTGCCAGCAGTGACCCCGGGACACGGAACACTGAAGCTTTCTTT
CDR3: CASSDPGTRNTEAFF